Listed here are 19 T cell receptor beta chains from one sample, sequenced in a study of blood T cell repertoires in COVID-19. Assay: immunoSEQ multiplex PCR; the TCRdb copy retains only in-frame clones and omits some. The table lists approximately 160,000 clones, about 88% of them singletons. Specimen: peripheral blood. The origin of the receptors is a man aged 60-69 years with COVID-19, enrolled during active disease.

The CDR3 region has the DNA TGTGCCAGCAAAGCTAGGCCACCGAACACCGGGGAGCTGTTTTTT. Translated, it gives CASKARPPNTGELFF. The V call is TRBV2, the J call TRBJ2-2; D unresolved. Trimming took off 7 bases at V and 0 bases at J, with 12 bases between the two ends. Germline V gene data show CDR1 as SNHLY and CDR2 as FYNNEI. The CDR3 is 15 amino acids.

The CDR3 sequence: CASSYPGETQYF. The CDR3, as DNA: TGTGCCAGCAGTTATCCCGGGGAGACCCAGTACTTC. The chain has TRBV6-6 and TRBJ2-5; D not resolved. The germline CDR1 and CDR2 sequences are MNHNY and SVGAGI (reference sequence). The V and J ends lost 3 bases and 5 bases respectively, with 7 bases between them. The CDR3 is made up of 12 amino acids.

For the CDR3, the DNA is TGTGCCAGCAGCCTTAAAGGGGTCAACGAGCAGTACTTC. Encoded protein: CASSLKGVNEQYF. V is TRBV9 and J is TRBJ2-7, with a weak D call TRBD1 (5 bases). CDR1 is SGDLS and CDR2 is YYNGEE in the germline V gene. There are 13 residues in the CDR3. V shed 4 bases and J shed 5 bases, with 13 bases lying between them. The variable domain in full, with the rest retrieved from reference TRBV9 and TRBJ2-7, is DSGVTQTPKHLITATGQRVTLRCSPRSGDLSVYWYQQSLDQGLQFLIQYYNGEERAKGNILERFSAQQFPDLHSELNLSSLELGDSALYFCASSLKGVNEQYFGPGTRLTVT.

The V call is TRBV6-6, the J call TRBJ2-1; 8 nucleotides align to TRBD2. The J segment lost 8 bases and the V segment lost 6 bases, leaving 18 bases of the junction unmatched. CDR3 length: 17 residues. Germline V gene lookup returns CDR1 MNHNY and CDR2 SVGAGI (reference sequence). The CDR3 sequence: CASRRTSGGVDFYEQFF. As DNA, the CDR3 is TGTGCCAGCAGACGAACCTCGGGAGGGGTAGATTTCTATGAGCAGTTCTTC.

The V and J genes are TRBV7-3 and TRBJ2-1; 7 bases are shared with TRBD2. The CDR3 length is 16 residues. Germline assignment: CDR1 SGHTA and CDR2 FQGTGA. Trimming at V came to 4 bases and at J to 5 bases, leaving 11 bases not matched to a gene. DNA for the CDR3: TGTGCCAGCAGCTGGACTCCTAGCGGAGGGGACAATGAGCAGTTCTTC. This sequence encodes CASSWTPSGGDNEQFF. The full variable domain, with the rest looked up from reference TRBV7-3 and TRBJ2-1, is GAGVSQTPSNKVTEKGKYVELRCDPISGHTALYWYRQSLGQGPEFLIYFQGTGAADDSGLPNDRFFAVRPEGSVSTLKIQRTERGDSAVYLCASSWTPSGGDNEQFFGPGTRLTVL.

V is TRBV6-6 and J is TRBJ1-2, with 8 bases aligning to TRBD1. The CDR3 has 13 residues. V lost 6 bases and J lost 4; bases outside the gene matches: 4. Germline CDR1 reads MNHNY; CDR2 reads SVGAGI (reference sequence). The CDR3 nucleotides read TGTGCCAGCAGCAGTGGACAGGGCTATGGCTACACCTTC. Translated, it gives CASSSGQGYGYTF.

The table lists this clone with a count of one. The DNA of the CDR3 is TGTGCCAGCAGCCACGGGACAGGGGCTGGAACTGAAGCTTTCTTT. Translated: CASSHGTGAGTEAFF. The chain is built from TRBV6-6 and TRBJ1-1; 10 bases map to TRBD1. V lost 6 bases, J lost 5 bases, and 9 bases stayed unmatched. From germline, CDR1 is MNHNY and CDR2 SVGAGI (reference sequence). The CDR3 is 15 residues long.

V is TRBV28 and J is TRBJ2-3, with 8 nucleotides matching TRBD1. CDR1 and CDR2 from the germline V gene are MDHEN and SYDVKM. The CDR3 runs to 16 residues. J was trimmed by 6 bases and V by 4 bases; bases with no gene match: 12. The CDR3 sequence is CASSSFGQGWSDTQYF. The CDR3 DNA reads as TGTGCCAGCAGTTCATTCGGACAGGGATGGTCGGATACGCAGTATTTT.

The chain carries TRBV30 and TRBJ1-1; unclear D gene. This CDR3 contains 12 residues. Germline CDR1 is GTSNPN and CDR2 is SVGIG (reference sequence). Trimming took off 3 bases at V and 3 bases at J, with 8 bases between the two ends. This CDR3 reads CAWRYGDTEAFF. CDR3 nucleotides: TGTGCCTGGAGATATGGAGACACTGAAGCTTTCTTT.

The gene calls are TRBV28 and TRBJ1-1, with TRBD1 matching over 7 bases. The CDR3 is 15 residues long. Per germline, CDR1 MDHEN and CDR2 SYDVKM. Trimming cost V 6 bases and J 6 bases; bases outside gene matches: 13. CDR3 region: CASRNLEGARAEAFF. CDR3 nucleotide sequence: TGTGCCAGCAGGAACCTCGAGGGGGCGCGAGCTGAAGCTTTCTTT.

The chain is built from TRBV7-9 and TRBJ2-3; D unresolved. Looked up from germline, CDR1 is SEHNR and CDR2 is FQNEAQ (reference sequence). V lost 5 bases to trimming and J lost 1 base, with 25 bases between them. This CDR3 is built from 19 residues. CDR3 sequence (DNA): TGTGCCAGCAGCCGTGCGGATCGCGGCGCGGTGCTTGGCACAGATACGCAGTATTTT. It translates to CASSRADRGAVLGTDTQYF.

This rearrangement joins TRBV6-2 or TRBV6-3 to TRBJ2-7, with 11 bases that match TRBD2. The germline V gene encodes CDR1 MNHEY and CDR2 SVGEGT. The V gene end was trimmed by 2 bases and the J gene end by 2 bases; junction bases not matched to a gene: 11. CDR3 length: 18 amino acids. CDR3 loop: CASSYGFGLAGGTYEQYF. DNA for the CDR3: TGTGCCAGCAGTTACGGTTTCGGGCTAGCGGGAGGTACCTACGAGCAGTACTTC.

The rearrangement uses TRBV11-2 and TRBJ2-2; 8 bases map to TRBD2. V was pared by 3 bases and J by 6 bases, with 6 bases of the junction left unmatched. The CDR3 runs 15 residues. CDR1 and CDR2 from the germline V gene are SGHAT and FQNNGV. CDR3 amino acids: CASSFAGGGSGELFF. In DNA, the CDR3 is TGTGCCAGCAGCTTTGCCGGGGGGGGCTCCGGGGAGCTGTTTTTT.

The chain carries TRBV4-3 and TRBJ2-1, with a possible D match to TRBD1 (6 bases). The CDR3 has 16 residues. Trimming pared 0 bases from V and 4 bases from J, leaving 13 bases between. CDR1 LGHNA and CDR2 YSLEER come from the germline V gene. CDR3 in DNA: TGCGCCAGCAGCCAAGATGGGTGGACAGCTTACAATGAGCAGTTCTTC. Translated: CASSQDGWTAYNEQFF.

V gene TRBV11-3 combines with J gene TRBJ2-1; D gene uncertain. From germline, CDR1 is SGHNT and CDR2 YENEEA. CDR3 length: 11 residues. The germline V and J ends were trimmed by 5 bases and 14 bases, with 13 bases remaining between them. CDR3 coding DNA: TGTGCCAGCAGCCCCCCAATGAGCGAGTTCTTC. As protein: CASSPPMSEFF.

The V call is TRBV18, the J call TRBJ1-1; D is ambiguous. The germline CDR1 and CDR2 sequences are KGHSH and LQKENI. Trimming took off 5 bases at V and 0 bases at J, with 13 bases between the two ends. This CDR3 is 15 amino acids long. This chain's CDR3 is CASSSRQLMNTEAFF. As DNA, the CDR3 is TGTGCCAGCTCATCCCGACAATTAATGAACACTGAAGCTTTCTTT.

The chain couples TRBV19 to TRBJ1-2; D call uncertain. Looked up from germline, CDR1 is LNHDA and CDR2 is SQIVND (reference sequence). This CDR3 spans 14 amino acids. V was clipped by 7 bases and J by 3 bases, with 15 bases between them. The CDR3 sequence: CASTRGNLDYGYTF. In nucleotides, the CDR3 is TGTGCCAGTACCCGAGGTAACCTTGACTATGGCTACACCTTC.

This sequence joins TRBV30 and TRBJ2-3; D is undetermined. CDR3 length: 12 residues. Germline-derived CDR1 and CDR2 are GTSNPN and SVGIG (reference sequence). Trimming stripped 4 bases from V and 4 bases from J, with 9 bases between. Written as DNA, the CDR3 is TGTGCCTGGAACTTGATGGCAGATACGCAGTATTTT. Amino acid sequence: CAWNLMADTQYF.

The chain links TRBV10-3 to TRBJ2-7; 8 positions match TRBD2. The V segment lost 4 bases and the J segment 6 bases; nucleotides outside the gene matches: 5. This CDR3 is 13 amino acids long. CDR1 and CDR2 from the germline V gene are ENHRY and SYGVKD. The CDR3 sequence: CAISAAGGREQYF. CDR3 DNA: TGTGCCATCAGTGCTGCGGGAGGTCGCGAGCAGTACTTC.